A single sample gave rise to the 7 T cell receptor beta chains below, sequenced in a study of cytomegalovirus exposure and HLA in healthy donors. This table comes from immunoSEQ multiplex PCR, and its TCRdb copy is limited to in-frame clones, with some not included. Seen here are under 150,000 clones, approximately 90% observed once, and the top ten hold 0.6% to 0.8%. The sequencing input was PBMCs. Source of these receptors: a man aged 18 to 29 in good health and CMV-seronegative.

V gene TRBV7-2 combines with J gene TRBJ2-3; unclear D gene. CDR1 and CDR2 from the germline V gene are SGHTA and FQGNSA. This CDR3 spans 13 amino acids. Trimming shortened V by 2 bases and J by 8 bases, and 11 bases separated the two germline ends. DNA of the CDR3: TGTGCCAGCAGCTTATACGCCGTGGCTACGCAGTATTTT. It yields the protein CASSLYAVATQYF.

The chain has TRBV27 and TRBJ2-7, with D possibly matching TRBD2 (6 bases). From germline, CDR1 is MNHEY and CDR2 SMNVEV (reference sequence). Trimming took off 3 bases at V and 4 bases at J, with 22 bases between the two ends. This CDR3 contains 17 residues. The CDR3 spells CASSFRDSVPGLYEQYV. CDR3 nucleotides: TGTGCCAGCAGTTTTCGGGACTCGGTGCCGGGTTTGTACGAGCAGTACGTC.

This sequence joins TRBV12-5 and TRBJ2-5, with 10 bases matching TRBD2. Germline CDR1 and CDR2: LGHNT and FRNRAP. Unmatched junction bases numbered 4, after V lost 1 base and J lost 5 bases. The CDR3 extends over 15 amino acids. The chain's CDR3 is CASGLGLAGGETQYF. The DNA of the CDR3 is TGTGCTAGTGGTTTGGGACTAGCGGGCGGGGAGACCCAGTACTTC.

V gene TRBV9 combines with J gene TRBJ2-3; 8 nucleotides match TRBD2. The trim removed 0 bases at V and 5 bases at J, leaving 11 bases unmatched. The length of the CDR3 is 17 residues. CDR1 and CDR2 (germline): SGDLS, YYNGEE. In DNA, the CDR3 is TGTGCCAGCAGCGTAGGATCGGGACTAGGAGGAGTAGATACGCAGTATTTT. This gives the protein CASSVGSGLGGVDTQYF.

V and J are TRBV27 and TRBJ1-5, with TRBD1 as a possible D gene (6 bases). The CDR3 is 13 amino acids. V was shortened by 5 bases and J by 6 bases, with 11 bases between the two germline ends. Germline-derived CDR1 and CDR2 are MNHEY and SMNVEV (reference sequence). Here the CDR3 reads CASSLGQLQPQHF. The CDR3, as DNA: TGTGCCAGCAGTCTAGGACAGCTTCAGCCCCAGCATTTT.

The rearrangement joins TRBV14 to TRBJ2-1; no clear D. The CDR3 covers 15 residues. V lost 1 base and J 6 bases, leaving 13 bases between the germline ends. Germline V gene sequence: CDR1 SGHDN, CDR2 FVKESK. The CDR3 loop reads CASSQGVAGSNEQFF. CDR3 DNA: TGTGCCAGCAGCCAAGGGGTAGCTGGGTCCAATGAGCAGTTCTTC.

This rearrangement joins TRBV6-1 to TRBJ2-7; D not resolved. V lost 7 bases, J lost 4 bases, and 17 bases lay in between. The germline V gene has CDR1 MNHNS and CDR2 SASEGT. This CDR3 comprises 14 residues. The CDR3 protein is CASTTPLDFYEQYF. CDR3 nucleotides: TGTGCCAGCACAACCCCGCTAGATTTTTACGAGCAGTACTTC.